A selection of T cell receptor beta chains follows, all from one sample in a study of OX40 agonist ivuxolimab in advanced cancers. Clones were sequenced by immunoSEQ multiplex PCR, and TCRdb holds only the in-frame ones, with some missing. The sample has about 7,200 clones, about 70% seen once; the top ten hold 20% to 25%. Sequenced material: CD4+ or CD8+ T cells sorted from blood, taken in a trial of the OX40 agonist ivuxolimab. The receptors here all came from an adult with an advanced solid tumor such as melanoma, head and neck, liver or kidney cancer. CDR3s include the opening cysteine and the closing phenylalanine or tryptophan. The D gene is left open where the match is weak. The listing skips clone size in some rows; elsewhere it reads once, few, many or a size class.

TRBV11-2,.,.,TRBJ1-3,CASSFNPSGNTIYF,TGTGCCAGCAGCTTTAACCCTTCTGGAAACACCATATATTTT
TRBV5-8,TRBD2,.,TRBJ2-3,CASSLDPGGGRFRTDTQYF,TGTGCCAGCAGCTTGGACCCAGGAGGCGGGAGGTTTAGGACAGATACGCAGTATTTT
TRBV14,TRBD1,.,TRBJ1-1,CASSRYRGNTEAFF,TGTGCCAGCAGCCGTTACAGGGGGAACACTGAAGCTTTCTTT
TRBV6-6,.,.,TRBJ2-7,CASSTGNEQYF,TGTGCCAGCAGTACAGGAAACGAGCAGTACTTC
TRBV7-7,.,.,TRBJ1-1,CASSLDVNTEAFF,TGTGCTAGCAGCTTAGATGTGAACACTGAAGCTTTCTTT
TRBV4-1,TRBD2,.,TRBJ2-5,CASSPGGSGGALETQYF,TGCGCCAGCAGCCCCGGGGGTAGCGGGGGGGCCTTGGAGACCCAGTACTTC
TRBV7-9,TRBD2,.,TRBJ2-1,CASSLAVAGAGEQFF,TGTGCCAGCAGCTTAGCTGTAGCGGGGGCGGGAGAGCAGTTCTTC
TRBV5-1,TRBD1,few,TRBJ2-7,CASSLYGQGLSYEQYF,TGCGCCAGCAGCTTGTACGGACAGGGGCTCTCCTACGAGCAGTACTTC
TRBV30,TRBD2,.,TRBJ2-5,CAWSAGSGGAETQYF,TGTGCCTGGAGTGCAGGTAGCGGGGGGGCAGAGACCCAGTACTTC
TRBV7-4,TRBD2,.,TRBJ2-5,CASSPGTSGAPRWGETQYF,TGTGCCAGCAGCCCCGGGACTAGCGGGGCACCCCGTTGGGGTGAGACCCAGTACTTC
TRBV28,TRBD1,few,TRBJ2-7,CASRRRTGAPYEQYF,TGTGCCAGCAGACGCCGGACAGGAGCCCCCTACGAGCAGTACTTC
TRBV6-6,.,.,TRBJ2-6,CASEGLNSGANVLTF,TGTGCTTCTGAGGGGCTTAACTCTGGGGCCAACGTCCTGACTTTC
TRBV19,.,once,TRBJ2-7,CASSIGVEQYF,TGTGCCAGTAGTATAGGAGTCGAGCAGTACTTC
TRBV6-1,TRBD1,.,TRBJ1-5,CASSEWTGINQPQHF,TGTGCCAGCAGTGAGTGGACAGGCATCAATCAGCCCCAGCATTTT
TRBV9,.,.,TRBJ1-5,CASSVDEGSQPQHF,TGTGCCAGCAGCGTAGATGAGGGAAGCCAGCCCCAGCATTTT
TRBV5-1,.,.,TRBJ1-3,CASSWAGASGNTIYF,TGCGCCAGCAGCTGGGCAGGTGCCTCTGGAAACACCATATATTTT
TRBV11-3,.,few,TRBJ2-1,CASSLDSRATYNEQFF,TGTGCCAGCAGCTTAGATTCCCGCGCTACCTACAATGAGCAGTTCTTC
TRBV11-1,.,.,TRBJ2-7,CASSSLGTEPYEQYF,TGTGCCAGCAGCTCCCTCGGGACTGAACCCTACGAGCAGTACTTC
TRBV6-5,.,.,TRBJ2-7,CASSYDRRGRGEQYF,TGTGCCAGCAGTTACGATCGGCGGGGACGGGGCGAGCAGTACTTC
TRBV9,TRBD1,.,TRBJ2-7,CASSFGQGSYEQYF,TGTGCCAGCAGCTTCGGACAGGGAAGCTACGAGCAGTACTTC
TRBV9,.,few,TRBJ1-3,CASSVAGSGNTIYF,TGTGCCAGCAGCGTAGCAGGGTCCGGAAACACCATATATTTT
TRBV14,.,few,TRBJ2-7,CASSPYTSEQYF,TGTGCCAGCAGCCCCTACACTAGCGAGCAGTACTTC
TRBV6-5,.,.,TRBJ1-3,CASSYSDSSGNTIYF,TGTGCCAGCAGTTACTCCGACAGCTCTGGAAACACCATATATTTT
TRBV11-3,.,.,TRBJ1-6,CASSFGSDNSPLHF,TGTGCCAGCAGCTTTGGGTCGGATAATTCACCCCTCCACTTT
TRBV7-9,.,.,TRBJ2-7,CASSRDWYEQYF,TGTGCCAGCAGCCGGGACTGGTACGAGCAGTACTTC
TRBV5-5,TRBD1,.,TRBJ2-3,CASSFLWTGYTPSTDTQYF,TGTGCCAGCAGCTTCCTCTGGACAGGCTATACCCCTAGCACAGATACGCAGTATTTT
TRBV6-6,.,.,TRBJ2-7,CASSYPHEGSSYEQYF,TGTGCCAGCAGTTACCCCCATGAAGGAAGCTCCTACGAGCAGTACTTC
TRBV7-9,.,medium-sized,TRBJ1-5,CASSPGRQSGNQPQHF,TGTGCCAGCAGCCCAGGGAGGCAATCAGGAAATCAGCCCCAGCATTTT
TRBV5-6,.,.,TRBJ1-2,CASSLAVGGYTF,TGTGCCAGCAGCTTGGCGGTGGGTGGCTACACCTTC
TRBV27,.,.,TRBJ2-5,CASSDRGLGGETQYF,TGTGCCAGCAGTGACAGGGGACTAGGGGGGGAGACCCAGTACTTC
TRBV7-8,TRBD1,.,TRBJ1-6,CASSLGAGTGVSPLHF,TGTGCCAGCAGCTTAGGGGCGGGGACAGGGGTTTCACCCCTCCACTTT
TRBV7-9,.,.,TRBJ2-5,CASSSLSSVQETQYF,TGTGCCAGCAGCTCCCTATCTAGCGTCCAAGAGACCCAGTACTTC
TRBV5-4,.,.,TRBJ2-1,CASSNTGPSAKNEQFF,TGTGCCAGCAGCAACACCGGGCCCTCGGCAAAGAATGAGCAGTTCTTC
TRBV6-1,.,.,TRBJ2-7,CASSEIGEAYEQYF,TGTGCCAGCAGTGAAATAGGGGAAGCCTACGAGCAGTACTTC
TRBV9,TRBD1,medium-sized,TRBJ2-2,CASSVAPGTGVPGELFF,TGTGCCAGCAGCGTAGCCCCAGGGACAGGGGTGCCCGGGGAGCTGTTTTTT
TRBV6-5,TRBD1,.,TRBJ1-1,CASSYFGTGVSEAFF,TGTGCCAGCAGTTACTTCGGGACAGGGGTTTCAGAAGCTTTCTTT
TRBV7-2,.,.,TRBJ2-1,CASSSWAGNNEQFF,TGTGCCAGCAGCTCCTGGGCGGGAAACAATGAGCAGTTCTTC
TRBV5-1,.,medium-sized,TRBJ2-5,CASSLVFQETQYF,TGCGCCAGCAGCCTGGTTTTCCAAGAGACCCAGTACTTC
TRBV18,.,.,TRBJ2-1,CASSLQGGDEQFF,TGTGCCAGCTCACTACAGGGGGGGGATGAGCAGTTCTTC
TRBV4-1,.,.,TRBJ1-1,CASSQELTASTEAFF,TGCGCCAGCAGCCAAGAACTGACAGCTAGCACTGAAGCTTTCTTT
TRBV7-7,TRBD1,.,TRBJ2-7,CASSLGTGSYEQYF,TGTGCCAGCAGCTTAGGGACAGGATCCTACGAGCAGTACTTC
TRBV7-2,.,.,TRBJ2-7,CASSLVARTYEQYF,TGTGCCAGCAGCTTAGTTGCCCGGACCTACGAGCAGTACTTC
TRBV7-9,TRBD1,.,TRBJ1-2,CASSSATGNYGYTF,TGTGCCAGCAGCTCCGCGACAGGGAACTATGGCTACACCTTC
TRBV5-4,.,.,TRBJ2-5,CASSLSKAETQYF,TGTGCCAGCAGCTTAAGTAAGGCGGAGACCCAGTACTTC
TRBV4-1,.,once,TRBJ2-7,CASSQGQRGEQYF,TGCGCCAGCAGCCAAGGTCAACGGGGCGAGCAGTACTTC
TRBV11-3,.,.,TRBJ2-6,CASSNPDGVMGGSGANVLTF,TGTGCCAGCAGCAACCCGGACGGGGTTATGGGTGGCTCTGGGGCCAACGTCCTGACTTTC
TRBV2,TRBD1,.,TRBJ2-6,CASSEATGAGANVLTF,TGTGCCAGCAGTGAAGCGACAGGGGCTGGGGCCAACGTCCTGACTTTC
TRBV4-3,.,.,TRBJ2-1,CASRPSSASYNEQFF,TGCGCCAGCAGGCCCTCTAGTGCGTCCTACAATGAGCAGTTCTTC
TRBV11-2,.,.,TRBJ2-1,CASSLVLGREQFF,TGTGCCAGCAGCTTAGTGCTGGGCAGGGAGCAGTTCTTC
TRBV11-3,TRBD1,few,TRBJ2-7,CASSSGGQGLIYEQYF,TGTGCCAGCAGCTCCGGGGGACAGGGTCTAATCTACGAGCAGTACTTC
TRBV29-1,.,.,TRBJ2-6,CSVEDLSGNSGANVLTF,TGCAGCGTTGAAGATCTTTCGGGAAACTCTGGGGCCAACGTCCTGACTTTC